A single sample gave rise to the 2 T cell receptor beta chains below, sequenced in a study of OX40 agonist ivuxolimab in advanced cancers. Libraries were prepared by immunoSEQ multiplex PCR; TCRdb keeps only in-frame clonotypes and omits some of them. The sample yields just over 90,000 clones, 90% to 95% seen once. The sequencing used CD4+ or CD8+ T cells sorted from blood, collected in a trial of the OX40 agonist ivuxolimab. The source of these receptors is an adult with an advanced solid tumor such as melanoma, head and neck, liver or kidney cancer.

V gene TRBV27 combines with J gene TRBJ2-7, with 9 bases matching TRBD2. Trimming removed 3 bases from V and 1 base from J; junction bases left unmatched: 4. The germline V gene has CDR1 MNHEY and CDR2 SMNVEV (reference sequence). The CDR3 runs to 15 residues. The CDR3, as DNA: TGTGCCAGCAGTTTCCGGCTAGCGGGGTCCTACGAGCAGTACTTC. Translated: CASSFRLAGSYEQYF.

This chain uses TRBV9 with TRBJ2-7; 10 bases fit TRBD2. Trimming removed 2 bases from V and 2 bases from J; junction bases left unmatched: 4. This CDR3 contains 15 residues. Germline V CDR1 and CDR2: SGDLS, YYNGEE. The CDR3 spells CASSVGLANTYEQYF. DNA of the CDR3: TGTGCCAGCAGCGTGGGACTAGCGAATACCTACGAGCAGTACTTC.